This T cell receptor (beta chain) was recorded in a study of shared clonotypes between healthy human individuals. Study-level points and caveats: Sampling was confined to blood; repertoires within tissues likely differ.

V was trimmed by 6 bases and J by 6 bases, leaving 15 bases between them. The V gene's germline CDR1 is SNHLY and CDR2 FYNNEI. CDR3 size: 14 residues. Memory CD4+ cells were the fraction left after CD45RA+ naive selection. The data were produced by immunoSEQ multiplex PCR, yet TCRdb's version contains in-frame clones alone and is incomplete. In the table there are over 2 million clones, around 92% of which are singletons. About this clone itself: Its matching antigen is unknown.

The TCR comes from a man aged 18 to 30 in good health. Some clones in this sample may be carry-over from other donors' samples. The genes are TRBV2 and TRBJ2-1; the D gene is possibly TRBD2 (7 bases). Sequencing was done on a sample of naive CD4+ T cells from PBMCs. Subset in this sample: CD45RA+ positively selected. The CDR3 loop is CASSLEGGGNEQFF. CDR3 bases: TGTGCCAGCAGCCTCGAGGGAGGGGGCAATGAGCAGTTCTTC.